The next 20 T cell receptor beta chains were all read from a single sample in a study of shared clonotypes between healthy human individuals (dated by TCRdb to the early 2020s). Preparation of the library involved the immunoSEQ multiplex PCR assay. Held by TCRdb, this immuneACCESS table contains in-frame sequences only and omits some clones. Under half of the omission traces to an unresolved V gene where checked; the cause of the rest is unknown. Recorded for this sample are some 2,000,000 clones; 85% to 95% of them occurred a single time. 0.1% to 0.15% of the sample comes from the top ten. The specimen was naive CD4+ T cells sorted from blood. In the paper's terms, the cell subset or site label means: CD45RA+ positively selected. The source of these receptors is a young man in good health.

The genes are TRBV2 and TRBJ1-2; 11 nucleotides align to TRBD1. Per the germline V gene, CDR1 is SNHLY and CDR2 is FYNNEI. The V gene end was trimmed by 4 bases and the J gene end by 7 bases; junction bases not matched to a gene: 2. This CDR3 contains 13 residues. The CDR3 DNA follows: TGTGCCAGCAGTGGGACAGGGGGCTCTGGCTACACCTTC. Protein sequence: CASSGTGGSGYTF.

This chain joins TRBV19 and TRBJ2-7; the D call may be TRBD1 or TRBD2 (5 bases each). The germline V gene encodes CDR1 LNHDA and CDR2 SQIVND (reference sequence). This CDR3 is 14 amino acids long. Trimming cost V 1 base and J 2 bases, with 9 bases left between them. CDR3 protein: CASSIGSGPYEQYF. The CDR3 region has the DNA TGTGCCAGTAGTATAGGGTCGGGGCCCTACGAGCAGTACTTC.

This chain uses TRBV2 with TRBJ2-3; 7 bases align to TRBD2. V was pared by 6 bases and J by 5 bases, with 5 bases of the junction left unmatched. This CDR3 contains 13 residues. Germline V lookup: CDR1 SNHLY, CDR2 FYNNEI. The CDR3 DNA reads as TGTGCCAGCAGGTCCACGGGGGGAGATACGCAGTATTTT. The encoded protein is CASRSTGGDTQYF.

This rearrangement joins TRBV2 to TRBJ2-2; D is undetermined. CDR3 length: 15 residues. V shed 6 bases and J shed 3 bases, with 14 bases lying between them. The germline gives CDR1 SNHLY, CDR2 FYNNEI. For the CDR3, the DNA is TGTGCCAGCAGAGCCCTCAAACGGGACACCGGGGAGCTGTTTTTT. Translation: CASRALKRDTGELFF.

Note on this clone: The same CDR3 also results from other DNA sequences found in this sample. V and J are TRBV11-2 and TRBJ2-5, with unresolved D. V lost 1 base to trimming and J lost 5 bases, with 2 bases between them. This CDR3 is built from 11 residues. The V gene's germline CDR1 is SGHAT and CDR2 FQNNGV. The CDR3 is CASSLVETQYF. In nucleotides, the CDR3 is TGTGCCAGCAGCTTAGTTGAGACCCAGTACTTC.

This chain links TRBV6-5 with TRBJ2-7, with 14 positions matching TRBD2. Germline CDR1 MNHEY, CDR2 SVGAGI. V lost 6 bases, J lost 6 bases, and 4 bases stayed unmatched. The length of the CDR3 is 14 residues. The CDR3 region has the DNA TGTGCCAGCAGACTGGGACTAGCGGGGGCCGAGCAGTACTTC. This sequence encodes CASRLGLAGAEQYF.

V usage is TRBV6-5 and J usage is TRBJ1-6; the D gene is possibly TRBD1 (5 bases). This CDR3 has 15 residues. The V and J ends lost 0 bases and 7 bases respectively, with 10 bases between them. Per the germline V gene, CDR1 is MNHEY and CDR2 is SVGAGI. As DNA, the CDR3 is TGTGCCAGCAGTTACTCGGTGGGGACCAATTCACCCCTCCACTTT. Translating gives CASSYSVGTNSPLHF.

The genes are TRBV6-1 and TRBJ2-1, with a weak D call TRBD2 (7 bases). Germline CDR1 reads MNHNS; CDR2 reads SASEGT. V was pared by 3 bases and J by 0 bases, with 9 bases between. The CDR3 spans 15 residues. The CDR3 DNA reads as TGTGCCAGCAGTGATGGGGGGGCCTCCTACAATGAGCAGTTCTTC. It codes for CASSDGGASYNEQFF.

This sequence joins TRBV7-2 and TRBJ2-2; 7 bases map to TRBD1. V trimming: 1 base; J trimming: 2 bases; junction bases outside the gene matches: 4. Germline V gene sequence: CDR1 SGHTA, CDR2 FQGNSA. This CDR3 has 16 residues. Here the CDR3 reads CASSLVTGINTGELFF. CDR3 in DNA: TGTGCCAGCAGCTTAGTGACAGGGATTAACACCGGGGAGCTGTTTTTT.

V gene TRBV5-4 combines with J gene TRBJ2-7; the match to TRBD2 covers 9 bases. CDR1 is SGHNT and CDR2 is YYREEE in the germline V gene (reference sequence). V was pared by 4 bases and J by 0 bases, with 5 bases of the junction left unmatched. The CDR3 length is 15 residues. The CDR3 sequence is CASSRDSGSSYEQYF. CDR3 bases: TGTGCCAGCAGCCGTGATAGCGGGAGCTCCTACGAGCAGTACTTC. Drawing the rest from reference TRBV5-4 and TRBJ2-7, the complete variable domain is ETGVTQSPTHLIKTRGQQVTLRCSSQSGHNTVSWYQQALGQGPQFIFQYYREEENGRGNFPPRFSGLQFPNYSSELNVNALELDDSALYLCASSRDSGSSYEQYFGPGTRLTVT.

The V gene is TRBV2, the J gene TRBJ2-3; a possible D gene is TRBD2 (6 bases). The V gene's germline CDR1 is SNHLY and CDR2 FYNNEI. The V gene lost 6 bases and the J gene lost 3 bases, with 13 bases spanning the gap. The CDR3 has 14 residues. In DNA, the CDR3 is TGTGCCAGCAGCCCACCTGGGGGGACAGATACGCAGTATTTT. It specifies CASSPPGGTDTQYF.

The gene calls are TRBV2 and TRBJ1-5, with 8 bases lining up with TRBD1. CDR3 length: 15 residues. The V segment lost 6 bases and the J segment 4 bases; nucleotides outside the gene matches: 8. Germline CDR1 SNHLY, CDR2 FYNNEI. CDR3 protein: CASSKNRDRNQPQHF. The CDR3 DNA reads TGTGCCAGCAGCAAAAACCGGGACAGGAATCAGCCCCAGCATTTT.

With respect to this clone: Additional DNA sequences in this sample encode the identical CDR3. As DNA, the CDR3 is TGTGCCAGCAGCCAGGACAGGGGGAGCTACGAGCAGTACTTC. The encoded protein is CASSQDRGSYEQYF. J is TRBJ2-7 and V is TRBV14, with 10 nucleotides matching TRBD1. CDR1 and CDR2 from the germline V gene are SGHDN and FVKESK. J gave up 3 bases and V 3 bases, and 2 bases lay outside the gene matches. The CDR3 consists of 14 residues.

The V and J genes are TRBV9 and TRBJ2-5; 9 positions match TRBD2. The germline gives CDR1 SGDLS, CDR2 YYNGEE. Trimming at V came to 3 bases and at J to 4 bases, leaving 4 bases not matched to a gene. The CDR3 is 14 amino acids. The CDR3 loop reads CASSAGGGAETQYF. For the CDR3, the DNA is TGTGCCAGCAGCGCAGGCGGGGGGGCAGAGACCCAGTACTTC.

This chain joins TRBV5-1 and TRBJ2-3, with 9 bases matching TRBD2. There are 17 residues in the CDR3. With V trimmed by 3 bases and J by 5 bases, 13 bases remained unmatched. CDR1 and CDR2 (germline): SGHRS, YFSETQ. The CDR3 sequence: CASSYGIAGAGLDTQYF. CDR3 DNA: TGCGCCAGCAGCTACGGCATAGCGGGGGCAGGGTTAGATACGCAGTATTTT.

The chain recombines TRBV11-2 with TRBJ1-6; D perhaps matches TRBD1 (6 bases). This CDR3 comprises 15 residues. Trimming cost V 8 bases and J 8 bases, with 19 bases left between them. The germline gives CDR1 SGHAT, CDR2 FQNNGV. The DNA of the CDR3 is TGTGCCAGCGGTTCGTTCAGGGGCCCGGATTCACCCCTCCACTTT. It specifies CASGSFRGPDSPLHF. The full variable domain, rest sourced from reference TRBV11-2 and TRBJ1-6, is EAGVAQSPRYKIIEKRQSVAFWCNPISGHATLYWYQQILGQGPKLLIQFQNNGVVDDSQLPKDRFSAERLKGVDSTLKIQPAKLEDSAVYLCASGSFRGPDSPLHFGNGTRLTVT.

V is TRBV19 and J is TRBJ1-6, with TRBD1 as a possible D gene (5 bases). The length of the CDR3 is 15 residues. Germline V lookup: CDR1 LNHDA, CDR2 SQIVND (reference sequence). V was cut by 3 bases and J by 8 bases, with 14 bases left in between. This CDR3 reads CASSMGRGRDSPLHF. Written as DNA, the CDR3 is TGTGCCAGTAGTATGGGGCGGGGACGGGATTCACCCCTCCACTTT.

The chain couples TRBV10-3 to TRBJ1-4; possible D gene TRBD1, 5 bases. The V and J ends lost 0 bases and 8 bases respectively, with 10 bases between them. In germline, CDR1 is ENHRY, CDR2 SYGVKD. The CDR3 loop spans 14 amino acids. The CDR3 DNA reads TGTGCCATCAGTGAGTCTGGGGCACCAGAAAAACTGTTTTTT. Its protein product is CAISESGAPEKLFF.

This clone was counted a single time. V is TRBV7-8 and J is TRBJ2-2; 11 nucleotides align to TRBD2. The junction had 7 bases not matched to a gene; V was cut back by 4 bases and J by 3 bases. Per the germline V gene, CDR1 is SGHVS and CDR2 is FQNEAQ. The CDR3 consists of 17 residues. The CDR3 loop is CASSWGGLADYTGELFF. CDR3 in DNA: TGTGCCAGCAGCTGGGGGGGACTAGCGGACTACACCGGGGAGCTGTTTTTT.

V usage is TRBV4-1 and J usage is TRBJ1-5; D unresolved. CDR3 size: 16 residues. The germline V and J ends were trimmed by 0 bases and 3 bases, with 12 bases remaining between them. Germline V gives CDR1 MGHRA, CDR2 YSYEKL. The CDR3 spells CASSQEVSGFNQPQHF. The CDR3, as DNA: TGCGCCAGCAGCCAAGAAGTCTCAGGATTCAATCAGCCCCAGCATTTT.